This TCR beta chain derives from a study of shared T cell receptors in the human thymus. The method was immunoSEQ multiplex PCR; TCRdb's version includes in-frame clones alone and lacks a portion of them. Of a few hundred thousand clones listed, approximately 95% were seen once; the top ten hold roughly 0.02%. The CDR3 is made up of 16 amino acids. V dropped 7 bases and J dropped 5 bases, with 23 bases sitting between them. Looked up from germline, CDR1 is MDHEN and CDR2 is SYDVKM. Sequenced material: thymocytes. This receptor was obtained from a human donor. This sequence joins TRBV28 and TRBJ2-5; the D gene is possibly TRBD1 (7 bases). The CDR3 DNA reads as TGTGCCAGCATCAGACAGGGAGGATCCCAGGTCGAGACCCAGTACTTC. Protein product: CASIRQGGSQVETQYF.